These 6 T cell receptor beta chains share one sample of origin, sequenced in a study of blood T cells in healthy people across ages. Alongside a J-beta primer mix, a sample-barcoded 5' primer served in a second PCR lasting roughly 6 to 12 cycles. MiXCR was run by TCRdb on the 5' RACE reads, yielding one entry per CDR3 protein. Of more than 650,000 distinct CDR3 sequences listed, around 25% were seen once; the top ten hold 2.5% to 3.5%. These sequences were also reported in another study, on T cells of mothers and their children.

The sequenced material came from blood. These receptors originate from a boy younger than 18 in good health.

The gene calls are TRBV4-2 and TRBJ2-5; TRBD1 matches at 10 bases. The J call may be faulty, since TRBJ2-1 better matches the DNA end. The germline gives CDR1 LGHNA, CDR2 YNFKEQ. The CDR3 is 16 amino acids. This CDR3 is CASSQGLTGGSNEQFF. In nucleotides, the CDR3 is TGTGCCAGCAGCCAAGGATTGACAGGGGGCTCGAATGAGCAGTTCTTC.

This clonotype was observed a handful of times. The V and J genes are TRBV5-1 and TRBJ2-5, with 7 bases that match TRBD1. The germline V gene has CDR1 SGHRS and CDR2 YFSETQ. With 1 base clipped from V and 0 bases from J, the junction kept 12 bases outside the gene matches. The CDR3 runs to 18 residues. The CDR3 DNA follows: TGCGCCAGCAGCTTGTCCCCCCACAGGGGTTTGTACCAAGAGACCCAGTACTTC. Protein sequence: CASSLSPHRGLYQETQYF.

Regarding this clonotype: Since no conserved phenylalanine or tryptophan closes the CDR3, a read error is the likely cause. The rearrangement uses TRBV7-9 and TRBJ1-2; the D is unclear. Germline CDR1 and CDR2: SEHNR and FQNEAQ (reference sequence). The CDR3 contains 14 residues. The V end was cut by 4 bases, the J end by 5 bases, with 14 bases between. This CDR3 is CASSSAGFGYGYTL. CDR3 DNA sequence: TGTGCCAGCAGCTCCGCCGGGTTCGGATATGGCTACACCTTG.

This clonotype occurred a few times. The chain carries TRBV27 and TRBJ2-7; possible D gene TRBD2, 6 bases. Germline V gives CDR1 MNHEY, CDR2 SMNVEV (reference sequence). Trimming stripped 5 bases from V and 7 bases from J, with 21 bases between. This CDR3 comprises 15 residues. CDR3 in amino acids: CASSPVAGYLYEQYF. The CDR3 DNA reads TGTGCCAGCAGTCCGGTCGCGGGGTACCTCTATGAGCAGTACTTC.

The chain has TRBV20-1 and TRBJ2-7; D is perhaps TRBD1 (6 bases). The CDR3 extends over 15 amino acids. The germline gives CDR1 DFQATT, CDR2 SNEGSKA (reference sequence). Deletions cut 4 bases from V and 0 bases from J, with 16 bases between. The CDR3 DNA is TGCAGTGCTATTACCGGGACAAGAAGCTCCTACGAGCAGTACTTC. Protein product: CSAITGTRSSYEQYF.

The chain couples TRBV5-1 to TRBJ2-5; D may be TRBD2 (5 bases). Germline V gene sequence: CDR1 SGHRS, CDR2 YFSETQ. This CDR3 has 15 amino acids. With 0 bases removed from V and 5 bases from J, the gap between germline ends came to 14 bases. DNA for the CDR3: TGCGCCAGCAGCTTGGAGGAGCGGATACGGGAGACCCAGTACTTC. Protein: CASSLEERIRETQYF.